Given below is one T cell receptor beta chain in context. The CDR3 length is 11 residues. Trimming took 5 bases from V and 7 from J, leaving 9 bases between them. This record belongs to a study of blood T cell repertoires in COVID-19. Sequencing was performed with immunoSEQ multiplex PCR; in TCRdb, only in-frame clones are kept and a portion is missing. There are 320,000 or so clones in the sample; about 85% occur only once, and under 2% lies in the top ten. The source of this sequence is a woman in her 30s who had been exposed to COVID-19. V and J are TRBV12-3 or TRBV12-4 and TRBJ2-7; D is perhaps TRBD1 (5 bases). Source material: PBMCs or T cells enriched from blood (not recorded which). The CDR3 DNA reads TGTGCCAGCAGTAGACAGCAAGAGCAGTACTTC. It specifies CASSRQQEQYF.